What follows are 24 T cell receptor beta chains derived from one specimen sequenced in a study of shared clonotypes between healthy human individuals. TCRdb keeps only in-frame clones here, not all; method: immunoSEQ multiplex PCR. The sample consists of over 2 million clones, just under 95% of them appearing once. The sample comprised naive CD4+ T cells from PBMCs. The subset denotes: CD45RA+ positively selected. These receptors were collected from a man aged 18 to 30 in good health. Some clones in this sample may be carry-over from other donors' samples.

This chain links TRBV29-1 with TRBJ2-5, with TRBD2 as a possible D gene (5 bases). Germline CDR1 reads SQVTM; CDR2 reads ANQGSEA. Trimming left V 6 bases short and J 10 bases short, with 18 bases between. This CDR3 region has 12 residues. The CDR3 region is CSVRSGDTGQYF. CDR3 sequence (DNA): TGCAGCGTCAGAAGCGGCGACACCGGCCAGTACTTC.

The chain joins TRBV19 to TRBJ1-3; maybe TRBD1 (6 bases). Germline CDR1 and CDR2: LNHDA and SQIVND (reference sequence). The V end was cut by 5 bases, the J end by 2 bases, with 16 bases between. CDR3 length: 16 residues. DNA for the CDR3: TGTGCCAGTAGTCTCCTCAGGGGCTTCACTGGAAACACCATATATTTT. It encodes CASSLLRGFTGNTIYF.

The sample holds one count of this clone. The J gene is TRBJ1-3, the V gene TRBV6-1, with D perhaps matching TRBD1 (5 bases). In germline, CDR1 is MNHNS, CDR2 SASEGT. V gave up 9 bases and J gave up 2 bases, with 14 bases separating them. CDR3 length: 14 amino acids. CDR3 in amino acids: CASGAFGAGNTIYF. CDR3 nucleotide sequence: TGTGCCAGTGGGGCTTTCGGGGCTGGAAACACCATATATTTT.

The table lists this clone with a count of one. The chain has TRBV7-2 and TRBJ2-1; D possibly corresponds to TRBD1 (5 bases). Germline CDR1 is SGHTA and CDR2 is FQGNSA. V lost 5 bases to trimming and J lost 8 bases, with 19 bases between them. The CDR3 has 15 residues. In DNA, the CDR3 is TGTGCCAGCAGCCATCAAACAGGTGTCAATGATGAGCAGTTCTTC. This translates into CASSHQTGVNDEQFF.

The table lists this clone with a few counts. Within the sample, other DNA sequences also encode this same CDR3. The rearrangement uses TRBV28 and TRBJ1-2, with TRBD1 matching 7 bases. Looked up from germline, CDR1 is MDHEN and CDR2 is SYDVKM. CDR3 length: 13 amino acids. With 6 bases clipped from V and 2 bases from J, the junction kept 3 bases outside the gene matches. The CDR3 protein is CASSLGQNYGYTF. The CDR3 coding sequence is TGTGCCAGCAGCTTGGGACAGAACTATGGCTACACCTTC.

This chain joins TRBV30 and TRBJ1-4; D remains unclear. Germline assignment: CDR1 GTSNPN and CDR2 SVGIG (reference sequence). CDR3 length: 14 residues. Between the trimmed V and J ends, which lost 3 bases and 10 bases, there was a span of 18 bases. CDR3 sequence reads: CAWRSNSGVGKLFF. DNA of the CDR3: TGTGCCTGGAGATCGAACAGCGGCGTGGGAAAACTGTTTTTT.

This clone is a singleton in its sample. This sequence joins TRBV29-1 and TRBJ2-5; the D gene could be TRBD1 or TRBD2 (6 bases each). This CDR3 spans 13 amino acids. Germline V gene sequence: CDR1 SQVTM, CDR2 ANQGSEA. Trimming pared 6 bases from V and 4 bases from J, leaving 15 bases between. CDR3 residues: CSVRGGRGETQYF. The CDR3 DNA is TGCAGCGTCCGAGGGGGGAGAGGAGAGACCCAGTACTTC.

Worth noting for this clone: An end of the junction differs from the germline gene, which may be a read error. The chain is built from TRBV6-6 and TRBJ2-1; 8 bases are shared with TRBD1. This CDR3 has 11 amino acids. Germline assignment: CDR1 MNHNY and CDR2 SVGAGI (reference sequence). The CDR3 protein is CASSSGQGSVF. CDR3 DNA: TGTGCCAGCAGTAGCGGACAGGGTTCGGTCTTC.

A single count supports this clone. The gene calls are TRBV5-4 and TRBJ1-2, with 8 nucleotides matching TRBD1. V trimming: 6 bases; J trimming: 5 bases; junction bases outside the gene matches: 12. Germline V gene lookup returns CDR1 SGHNT and CDR2 YYREEE (reference sequence). The CDR3 has 15 residues. Written as DNA, the CDR3 is TGTGCCAGCACCCATGGGGCACAGGGGGGTTATGGCTACACCTTC. Its translation is CASTHGAQGGYGYTF.

V is TRBV30 and J is TRBJ1-4, with 8 bases fitting TRBD1. There are 15 residues in the CDR3. The germline V gene encodes CDR1 GTSNPN and CDR2 SVGIG (reference sequence). V shed 0 bases and J 8 bases; nucleotides not matched to a gene: 8. The chain's CDR3 is CAWSVAGQGWEKLFF. The CDR3 DNA is TGTGCCTGGAGTGTAGCTGGACAGGGTTGGGAAAAACTGTTTTTT.

CDR3 DNA sequence: TGTGCCAGCAGCTTAAGGGCTAGCCTATACGACAATGAGCAGTTCTTC. It codes for CASSLRASLYDNEQFF. The V call is TRBV7-3, the J call TRBJ2-1; maybe TRBD2 (5 bases). Germline V gene sequence: CDR1 SGHTA, CDR2 FQGTGA. The CDR3 contains 16 residues. Trimming shortened V by 1 base and J by 5 bases, and 15 bases separated the two germline ends.

This chain joins TRBV7-9 and TRBJ2-5, with 10 positions matching TRBD2. Germline values: CDR1 SEHNR, CDR2 FQNEAQ (reference sequence). V was clipped by 8 bases and J by 4 bases; unmatched bases: 13. The CDR3 is 16 amino acids. CDR3 nucleotide sequence: TGTGCCAGCGCTAGACTAGCGGGCCACCGGGGAGAGACCCAGTACTTC. This encodes CASARLAGHRGETQYF.

The J gene is TRBJ2-5, the V gene TRBV6-5; D gene uncertain. V was cut by 10 bases and J by 4 bases, with 13 bases left in between. The CDR3 sequence is 12 residues long. Germline CDR1 and CDR2: MNHEY and SVGAGI. CDR3 loop: CATSNPVETQYF. The CDR3 nucleotides are TGTGCCACCTCAAACCCCGTAGAGACCCAGTACTTC.

CDR3 DNA: TGTGCCAGCTCACCACGAACGTACGAGGGGCGCGGGAAATCCTACGAGCAGTACTTC. The encoded protein is CASSPRTYEGRGKSYEQYF. The V gene is TRBV18, the J gene TRBJ2-7, with a tentative D call TRBD2 (6 bases). This CDR3 spans 19 amino acids. From germline, CDR1 is KGHSH and CDR2 LQKENI. The germline V and J ends were trimmed by 1 base and 1 base, with 23 bases remaining between them.

This chain joins TRBV20-1 and TRBJ2-5, with D uncertain. The ends were cut back, 5 bases at V and 0 bases at J, with 4 bases in the middle. The germline V gene has CDR1 DFQATT and CDR2 SNEGSKA (reference sequence). This CDR3 region has 11 residues. The CDR3 loop reads CSAGYQETQYF. The DNA of the CDR3 is TGCAGTGCTGGGTACCAAGAGACCCAGTACTTC.

The V call is TRBV9, the J call TRBJ2-7; D ambiguous. Between the trimmed V and J ends, which lost 2 bases and 3 bases, there was a span of 3 bases. This CDR3 is 11 amino acids long. Germline CDR1 SGDLS, CDR2 YYNGEE. In nucleotides, the CDR3 is TGTGCCAGCAGCGTGATCTACGAGCAGTACTTC. Translating gives CASSVIYEQYF.

The chain couples TRBV15 to TRBJ1-4; D ambiguous. This CDR3 region has 14 residues. Germline V CDR1 and CDR2: LNHNV, YYDKDF (reference sequence). The V end was cut by 2 bases, the J end by 1 base, with 5 bases between. CDR3 region: CATSRQITNEKLFF. DNA of the CDR3: TGTGCCACCAGCAGACAGATAACTAATGAAAAACTGTTTTTT.

J is TRBJ2-3 and V is TRBV15; D might be TRBD1 (5 bases). This CDR3 comprises 15 residues. Deletions cut 3 bases from V and 6 bases from J, with 16 bases between. CDR1 and CDR2 (germline): LNHNV, YYDKDF (reference sequence). CDR3 in amino acids: CATSRQGPGEDTQYF. CDR3 nucleotide sequence: TGTGCCACCAGCAGGCAGGGTCCGGGCGAGGATACGCAGTATTTT.

V and J are TRBV9 and TRBJ2-5; D call uncertain. Trimming pared 4 bases from V and 1 base from J, leaving 8 bases between. Looked up from germline, CDR1 is SGDLS and CDR2 is YYNGEE. The CDR3 has 13 residues. CDR3 nucleotides: TGTGCCAGCAGCACCGGACCCCAAGAGACCCAGTACTTC. Its translation: CASSTGPQETQYF.

The CDR3 nucleotides are TGTGCCAGCAGCTTAGCGCACGGGGAGACCCAGTACTTC. Residues: CASSLAHGETQYF. The gene calls are TRBV7-6 and TRBJ2-5; no clear D gene. V was pared by 0 bases and J by 5 bases, with 7 bases between. Germline V gene sequence: CDR1 SGHVS, CDR2 FNYEAQ. The CDR3 contains 13 residues. The variable domain in full, completed from reference TRBV7-6 and TRBJ2-5, reads GAGVSQSPRYKVTKRGQDVALRCDPISGHVSLYWYRQALGQGPEFLTYFNYEAQQDKSGLPNDRFSAERPEGSISTLTIQRTEQRDSAMYRCASSLAHGETQYFGPGTRLLVL.

The rearrangement uses TRBV20-1 and TRBJ1-2, with D perhaps TRBD1 (5 bases). Germline V gene sequence: CDR1 DFQATT, CDR2 SNEGSKA (reference sequence). The CDR3 totals 10 residues. Trimming removed 5 bases at V and 8 bases at J, with 9 bases between. The DNA of the CDR3 is TGCAGTGCTTTGGGGGGAGGCTACACCTTC. This codes for CSALGGGYTF.

The chain recombines TRBV9 with TRBJ1-1, with D hard to call. The CDR3 has 13 amino acids. Germline lookup yields CDR1 SGDLS and CDR2 YYNGEE. V was shortened by 4 bases and J by 0 bases, with 7 bases between the two germline ends. The CDR3 spells CASSSTLNTEAFF. In DNA, the CDR3 is TGTGCCAGCAGCTCCACTCTGAACACTGAAGCTTTCTTT. The full variable domain, in which reference TRBV9 and TRBJ1-1 provide the parts outside the CDR3, is DSGVTQTPKHLITATGQRVTLRCSPRSGDLSVYWYQQSLDQGLQFLIQYYNGEERAKGNILERFSAQQFPDLHSELNLSSLELGDSALYFCASSSTLNTEAFFGQGTRLTVV.

V usage is TRBV7-3 and J usage is TRBJ2-7; 9 positions agree with TRBD2. The V gene's germline CDR1 is SGHTA and CDR2 FQGTGA. Losses at the gene ends were 5 bases for V and 7 bases for J; bases not matched to a gene: 12. The CDR3 loop spans 15 amino acids. Written as DNA, the CDR3 is TGTGCCAGCAGCCCCTCCGGGACTAGCTCTGGGGAGCAGTACTTC. Translation: CASSPSGTSSGEQYF.

The chain has TRBV27 and TRBJ2-7; possibly TRBD2 for D (5 bases). V lost 2 bases and J 3 bases, leaving 14 bases between the germline ends. Germline CDR1 MNHEY, CDR2 SMNVEV (reference sequence). The CDR3 extends over 15 amino acids. This chain's CDR3 is CASSLVTGIFYEQYF. The CDR3 nucleotides are TGTGCCAGCAGTTTAGTTACGGGGATCTTCTACGAGCAGTACTTC.